This T cell receptor (beta chain) is from a study of T cell responses to AZD1222 COVID-19 vaccine. Libraries were prepared by immunoSEQ multiplex PCR; TCRdb keeps only in-frame clonotypes and omits some of them. This table holds 120,000 or so clones, around 88% found once. The V and J ends lost 6 bases and 6 bases, in that order; junction bases with no gene match: 10. Per the germline V gene, CDR1 is MNHEY and CDR2 is SVGAGI. The CDR3 sequence is 14 residues long. Study findings and constraints: Only 6 or 7 people who got AZD1222 tested seropositive at baseline. Spike-wide coverage was observed for vaccine-associated CD4 TCRs, with dominant responses at 160-218 and 743-854.

A word on this clone: Its antigen remains unknown.

The gene calls are TRBV6-5 and TRBJ2-7, with TRBD2 matching over 8 bases. The sequence was collected from an adult in good health. The sequencing used peripheral blood, collected on day 0 of MenACWY control vaccination. CDR3 DNA: TGTGCCAGCAGACAGCGGGAGTCCTCCGGCGAGCAGTACTTC. It translates to CASRQRESSGEQYF.